This T cell receptor beta chain was captured in a study of brain T cells in children with intractable seizures. Concerning this clone: Its antigen is undetermined.

The time point was: blood from clinic visit 5 months post-surgery; TSC patient then seizure free. Sequencing was limited to surgery cases with top T cell transcript signatures in brain tissue. Using immunoSEQ multiplex PCR, the repertoire was profiled, and TCRdb retains in-frame clones only, with some absent. The data contain about 340,000 clones, 93% of them singletons. The study's findings and limits: Clones missing pre-surgery may reflect undersampling of that blood sample.

The sequence derives from a boy in the first two years of life with tuberous sclerosis and intractable seizures. Sequences were derived from peripheral blood, sampled roughly 5 months after surgery.

DNA for the CDR3: TGTGCCAGCAGCCAAGATGGGCGGAGCATGTATTTT. It codes for CASSQDGRSMYF. The chain uses TRBV3-1 (or the pseudogene TRBV3-2) and TRBJ2-3; D gene uncertain. The length of the CDR3 is 12 residues. Germline CDR1 and CDR2: LGHDT and YNNKEL (reference sequence). With 0 bases removed from V and 14 bases from J, the gap between germline ends came to 12 bases.